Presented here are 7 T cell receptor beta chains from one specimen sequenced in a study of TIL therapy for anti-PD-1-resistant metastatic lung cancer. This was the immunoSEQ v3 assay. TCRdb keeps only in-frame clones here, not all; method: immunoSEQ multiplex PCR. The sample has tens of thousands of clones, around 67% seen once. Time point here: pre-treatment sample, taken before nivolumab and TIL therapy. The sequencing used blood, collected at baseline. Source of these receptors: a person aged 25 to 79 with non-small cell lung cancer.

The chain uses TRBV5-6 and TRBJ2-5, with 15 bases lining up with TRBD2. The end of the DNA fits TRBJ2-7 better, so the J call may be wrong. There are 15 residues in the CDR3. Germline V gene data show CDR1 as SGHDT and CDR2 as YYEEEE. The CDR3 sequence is CASSSEGLAGGEQYF. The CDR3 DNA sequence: TGTGCCAGCAGCTCCGAGGGACTAGCGGGAGGCGAGCAGTACTTC.

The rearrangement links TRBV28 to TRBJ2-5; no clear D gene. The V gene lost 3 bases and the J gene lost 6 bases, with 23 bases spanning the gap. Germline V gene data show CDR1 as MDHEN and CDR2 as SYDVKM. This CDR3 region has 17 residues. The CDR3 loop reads CASSFPVSRIASKTQYF. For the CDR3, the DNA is TGTGCCAGCAGTTTTCCTGTGAGCCGGATTGCCTCGAAGACCCAGTACTTC.

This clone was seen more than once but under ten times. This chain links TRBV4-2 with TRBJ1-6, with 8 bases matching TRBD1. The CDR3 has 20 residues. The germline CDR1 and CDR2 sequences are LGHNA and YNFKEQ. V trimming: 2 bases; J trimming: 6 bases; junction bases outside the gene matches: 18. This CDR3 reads CASSQSFVTGVAAPNSPLHF. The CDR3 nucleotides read TGTGCCAGCAGCCAATCGTTCGTGACAGGGGTCGCGGCCCCTAATTCACCCCTCCACTTT.

Here the CDR3 DNA reads TGTGCCAGCAGCGCCGATGGGGACACAGATACGCAGTATTTT. Its translation: CASSADGDTDTQYF. V usage is TRBV9 and J usage is TRBJ2-3; D is unresolved. CDR3 length equals 14 residues. Germline V gives CDR1 SGDLS, CDR2 YYNGEE. Between the trimmed V and J ends, which lost 3 bases and 2 bases, there was a span of 10 bases.

The CDR3, as DNA: TGCGCCAGCAGCTCCCCCCAAGAGACCCAGTACTTC. This encodes CASSSPQETQYF. The rearrangement joins TRBV5-1 to TRBJ2-5; D gene ambiguous. Germline V gene sequence: CDR1 SGHRS, CDR2 YFSETQ. Between the trimmed V and J ends, which lost 3 bases and 1 base, there was a span of 4 bases. The CDR3 covers 12 residues.

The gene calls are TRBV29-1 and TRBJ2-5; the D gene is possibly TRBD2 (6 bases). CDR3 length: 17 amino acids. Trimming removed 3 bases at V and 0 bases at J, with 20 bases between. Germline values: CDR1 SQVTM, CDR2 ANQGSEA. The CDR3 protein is CSVDGHLGIADQETQYF. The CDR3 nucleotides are TGCAGCGTTGATGGGCACTTAGGGATAGCGGACCAAGAGACCCAGTACTTC.

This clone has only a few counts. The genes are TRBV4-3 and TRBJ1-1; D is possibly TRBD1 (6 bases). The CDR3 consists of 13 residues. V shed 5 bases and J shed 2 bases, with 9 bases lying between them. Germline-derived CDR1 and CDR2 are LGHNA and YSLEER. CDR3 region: CASSWDTNTEAFF. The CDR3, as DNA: TGCGCCAGCAGCTGGGACACTAACACTGAAGCTTTCTTT.